This T cell receptor (beta chain) stems from a study of neurological immune-mediated disorders. The study's findings and limits: Multiple sclerosis was found to have the least TCR clonal expansion, below healthy controls, and HTLV-1-associated myelopathy the most.

The germline gives CDR1 DFQATT, CDR2 SNEGSKA (reference sequence). Trimming took 0 bases from V and 4 from J, leaving 13 bases between them. The CDR3 has 15 residues. Ten or more counts support this clonotype. Its antigen is as yet unknown. TCRdb re-analysed the 5' RACE reads in MiXCR, keeping a single row per CDR3 protein. The sample includes tens of thousands of distinct CDR3 sequences, roughly 5% seen only once; the top ten take about 5.7%. The chain recombines TRBV20-1 with TRBJ1-5; D not resolved. Sequenced material: PBMCs. The receptor was derived from a human donor with multiple sclerosis. The donor label of this sample is uncertain. The CDR3 DNA is TGCAGTGCTAGAGAGCCCTACTCCGAAAATCAGCCCCAGCATTTT. This sequence encodes CSAREPYSENQPQHF.